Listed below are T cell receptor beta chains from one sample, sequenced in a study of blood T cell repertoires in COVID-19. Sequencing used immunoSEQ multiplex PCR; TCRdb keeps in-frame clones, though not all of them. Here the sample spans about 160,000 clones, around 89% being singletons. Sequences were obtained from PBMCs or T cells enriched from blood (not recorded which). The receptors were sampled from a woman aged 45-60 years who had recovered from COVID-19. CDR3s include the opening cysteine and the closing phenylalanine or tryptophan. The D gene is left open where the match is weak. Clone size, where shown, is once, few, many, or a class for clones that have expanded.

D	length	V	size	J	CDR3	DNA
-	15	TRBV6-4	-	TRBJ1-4	CASRKTALTNEKLFF	TGTGCCAGCAGGAAGACAGCCTTAACTAATGAAAAACTGTTTTTT
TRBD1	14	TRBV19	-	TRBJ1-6	CASRTGWLDSPLHF	TGTGCCAGTAGGACAGGGTGGTTGGATTCACCCCTCCACTTT
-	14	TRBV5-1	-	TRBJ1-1	CASSLSGQPTEAFF	TGCGCCAGCAGCTTGAGTGGGCAGCCCACTGAAGCTTTCTTT
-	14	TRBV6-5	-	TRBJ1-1	CASSSGVGNTEAFF	TGTGCCAGCAGTTCAGGGGTCGGGAACACTGAAGCTTTCTTT
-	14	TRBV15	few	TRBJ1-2	CATSPQKGNYGYTF	TGTGCCACCAGTCCCCAGAAGGGGAACTATGGCTACACCTTC
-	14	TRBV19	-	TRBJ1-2	CASSNPQGIVGYTF	TGTGCCAGTAGTAATCCGCAGGGGATAGTCGGCTACACCTTC
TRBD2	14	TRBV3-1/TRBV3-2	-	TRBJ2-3	CASSQGGGTDTQYF	TGTGCCAGCAGCCAAGGGGGGGGGACAGATACGCAGTATTTT
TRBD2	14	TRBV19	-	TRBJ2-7	CASAIAGGDYEQYF	TGTGCCAGCGCAATAGCGGGGGGGGACTACGAGCAGTACTTC
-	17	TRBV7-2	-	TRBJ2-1	CASSLSGGGPPYNEQFF	TGTGCCAGCAGCTTGAGTGGTGGGGGCCCCCCCTACAATGAGCAGTTCTTC
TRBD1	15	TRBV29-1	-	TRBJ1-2	CSVGQGGLVINGYTF	TGCAGCGTTGGACAGGGAGGCCTCGTTATTAATGGCTACACCTTC
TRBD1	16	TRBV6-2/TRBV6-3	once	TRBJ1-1	CASSSYPGTGGTEAFF	TGTGCCAGCAGCTCCTACCCCGGGACAGGGGGTACTGAAGCTTTCTTT
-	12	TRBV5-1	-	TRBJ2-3	CASSLPGGTQYF	TGCGCCAGCAGCTTGCCCGGGGGTACGCAGTATTTT
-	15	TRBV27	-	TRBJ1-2	CASSRLGGRNYGYTF	TGTGCCAGCAGTCGTCTTGGGGGCCGAAACTATGGCTACACCTTC
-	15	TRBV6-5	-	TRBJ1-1	CASSLKGQGNTEAFF	TGTGCCAGCAGTCTGAAAGGGCAGGGGAACACTGAAGCTTTCTTT
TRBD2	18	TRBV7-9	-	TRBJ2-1	CASSFVGRRGSSYNEQFF	TGTGCCAGCAGCTTCGTAGGGCGGCGGGGGAGCTCCTACAATGAGCAGTTCTTC
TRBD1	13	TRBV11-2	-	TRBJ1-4	CASSLDRGQRLFF	TGTGCCAGCAGCTTAGATCGGGGACAGAGGCTGTTTTTT
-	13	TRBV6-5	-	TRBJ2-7	CASSVQETYEQYF	TGTGCCAGCAGCGTACAGGAGACCTACGAGCAGTACTTC
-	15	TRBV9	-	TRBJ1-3	CASSVGQDSGNTIYF	TGTGCCAGCAGCGTAGGACAGGACTCTGGAAACACCATATATTTT
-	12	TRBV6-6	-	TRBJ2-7	CACSGPPGEQYF	TGTGCCTGCTCGGGCCCCCCGGGAGAGCAGTACTTC
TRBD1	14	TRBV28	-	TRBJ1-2	CASSPQGALYGYTF	TGTGCCAGCAGTCCTCAGGGGGCTCTCTATGGCTACACCTTC
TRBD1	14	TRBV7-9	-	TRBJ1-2	CASSLGTGLYGYTF	TGTGCCAGCAGCTTAGGGACAGGGCTCTATGGCTACACCTTC
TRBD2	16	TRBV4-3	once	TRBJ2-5	CASSHRSGGYQETQYF	TGCGCCAGCAGCCATAGGAGCGGGGGGTACCAAGAGACCCAGTACTTC
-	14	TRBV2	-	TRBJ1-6	CASSVGQYNSPLHF	TGTGCCAGCAGTGTTGGGCAGTATAATTCACCCCTCCACTTT
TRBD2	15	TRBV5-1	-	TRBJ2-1	CASSLDGGSYNEQFF	TGCGCCAGCAGCTTGGACGGGGGGTCCTACAATGAGCAGTTCTTC
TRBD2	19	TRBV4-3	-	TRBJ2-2	CASSQEEPSGALNTGELFF	TGCGCCAGCAGCCAAGAAGAACCTAGCGGGGCCCTAAACACCGGGGAGCTGTTTTTT
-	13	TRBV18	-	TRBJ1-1	CASSLTQGDEAFF	TGTGCCAGCTCACTAACACAGGGTGATGAAGCTTTCTTT
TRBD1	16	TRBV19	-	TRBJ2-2	CASSSRRTGLAGELFF	TGTGCCAGTAGTAGTCGTCGGACAGGGCTCGCCGGGGAGCTGTTTTTT
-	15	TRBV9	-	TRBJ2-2	CASSVAGAGTGELFF	TGTGCCAGCAGCGTAGCTGGGGCAGGGACCGGGGAGCTGTTTTTT
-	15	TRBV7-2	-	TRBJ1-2	CASSLAPRPGYGYTF	TGTGCCAGCAGCTTAGCGCCCCGGCCAGGCTATGGCTACACCTTC
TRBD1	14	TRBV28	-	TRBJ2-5	CASSPSGGPETQYF	TGTGCCAGCAGTCCCTCAGGGGGCCCAGAGACCCAGTACTTC
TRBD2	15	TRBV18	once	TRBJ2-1	CASSPQLAGNNEQFF	TGTGCCAGCTCACCCCAGTTAGCGGGGAACAATGAGCAGTTCTTC
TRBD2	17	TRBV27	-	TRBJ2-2	CASSSLTLAATAGELFF	TGTGCCAGCAGTTCTCTAACACTAGCGGCAACGGCCGGGGAGCTGTTTTTT